This TCR beta chain was profiled in a study of T cell changes during pregnancy in multiple sclerosis. Assay used: immunoSEQ multiplex PCR; TCRdb lists only in-frame clones, some missing. The sample holds 60,000 to 65,000 clones, roughly 92% seen once. The CDR3 consists of 16 residues. Looked up from germline, CDR1 is SGHAT and CDR2 is FQNNGV. Between the trimmed V and J ends, which lost 6 bases and 5 bases, there was a span of 22 bases. J is TRBJ1-2 and V is TRBV11-2, with D possibly matching TRBD1 (6 bases). The sample was peripheral blood, taken in the second trimester of pregnancy. This clonotype was sampled from a female donor with multiple sclerosis, enrolled in a pregnancy study. The CDR3 here is CASRDVRGRGMYGYTF. The CDR3 DNA follows: TGTGCCAGCAGAGATGTGAGGGGCAGGGGAATGTATGGCTACACCTTC.